The following is a T cell receptor beta chain sequence with its context. The study counted Cohort 3 donors as recovered given two negative PCRs, clearance, or symptom resolution. The sample is drawn from a study of blood T cell repertoires in COVID-19. Whole-study context: Spain, Italy and the United States supplied samples that represented acute and convalescent COVID-19. Nucleic acid was either cDNA or gDNA, and it came from T cells, B-cell-depleted T cells, or PBMCs.

Measured with immunoSEQ multiplex PCR; TCRdb has only the in-frame clones, and not every one. The sample includes 180,000 or so clones, around 80% seen only once; the top ten take about 11%. Germline CDR1 SGHRS, CDR2 YFSETQ. CDR3 size: 15 residues. Trimming pared 4 bases from V and 1 base from J, leaving 11 bases between. This receptor was taken from a man aged 50-60 years who had recovered from COVID-19. The V gene is TRBV5-1, the J gene TRBJ1-4; D perhaps matches TRBD1 (6 bases). The sample was PBMCs or T cells enriched from blood (not recorded which). As DNA, the CDR3 is TGCGCCAGCAGCGAACAGGGTTTAACTAATGAAAAACTGTTTTTT. Its translation is CASSEQGLTNEKLFF.